The source of this T cell receptor beta chain is a study of blood T cell repertoires in COVID-19. V was pared by 3 bases and J by 7 bases, with 7 bases between. This CDR3 is 11 amino acids long. Germline V gene lookup returns CDR1 KGHSH and CDR2 LQKENI. Produced via immunoSEQ multiplex PCR; TCRdb's table is partial and in-frame only. The table has fewer than 250,000 clones, roughly 85% seen once; the top ten hold 4.8%. Sequencing was done on a sample of PBMCs or T cells enriched from blood (not recorded which). This sequence originates from a woman in her forties or fifties who had been exposed to COVID-19. V gene TRBV18 combines with J gene TRBJ2-7; D uncertain. The CDR3, as DNA: TGTGCCAGCTCACCTTTGCGGGAGCAGTACTTC. The encoded protein is CASSPLREQYF.